Listed below are T cell receptor beta chains from one sample, sequenced in a study of blood T cell repertoires in COVID-19. Data came from immunoSEQ multiplex PCR; TCRdb stores just in-frame clones and leaves some out. The table records 60,000 to 85,000 clones, roughly 88% of them present only once. Sequences were obtained from peripheral blood. All receptors derive from an elderly woman with active or convalescent COVID-19. Both conserved end residues are part of each CDR3. Fields, in order: V gene, D gene, CDR3 length, clone size, J gene, CDR3 DNA, CDR3 protein. A D gene is named only where the DNA matches it firmly. Not every row has a clone size; where given, it reads once, few, many or a size class.

>TRBV5-1|TRBD2|13|-|TRBJ2-1
TGCGCCAGCCGGGCTAGCGGGAGGGGTGAGCAGTTCTTC
CASRASGRGEQFF
>TRBV4-3|-|15|-|TRBJ2-3
TGCGCCAGCAGCCAAGAATCAGGGCGAACAGGTACGCAGTATTTT
CASSQESGRTGTQYF
>TRBV6-2/TRBV6-3|-|14|-|TRBJ2-7
TGTGCCAGCAGCAAACGGGACTCTTGGAGAGAGCAGTACTTC
CASSKRDSWREQYF
>TRBV1|-|14|once|TRBJ1-3
TGCACCAGCAGTACCGGGAAGGGTGGAAACACCATATATTTT
CTSSTGKGGNTIYF
>TRBV3-1/TRBV3-2|TRBD1|19|-|TRBJ2-7
TGTGCCAGCAGCCGAGTTTTCCGGGACAGGGGGCCTAGCTCCTACGAGCAGTACTTC
CASSRVFRDRGPSSYEQYF
>TRBV6-5|-|15|once|TRBJ1-5
TGTGCCAGCAGTCCGATGACAGGAAACAATCAGCCCCAGCATTTT
CASSPMTGNNQPQHF
>TRBV6-2/TRBV6-3|-|15|once|TRBJ2-5
TGTGCCAGCAGTTACGATGAGATTCACCAAGAGACCCAGTACTTC
CASSYDEIHQETQYF
>TRBV27|TRBD2|15|-|TRBJ2-1
TGTGCCAGCAGTTATAGTCTAGCGGGGGTCAATGAGCAGTTCTTC
CASSYSLAGVNEQFF
>TRBV7-3|TRBD2|15|-|TRBJ2-1
TGTGCCAGCAGCCTGACTAGCGGTCCCTACAATGAGCAGTTCTTC
CASSLTSGPYNEQFF
>TRBV10-2|-|11|-|TRBJ1-1
TGCGCCAGCCACGGGGACACTGAAGCTTTCTTT
CASHGDTEAFF
>TRBV10-3|-|14|few|TRBJ2-1
TGTGCCATCAGTGAGCGTCCCAGGGGCAATGAGCAGTTCTTC
CAISERPRGNEQFF
>TRBV7-8|-|14|medium-sized|TRBJ1-1
TGTGCCAGCAGCCCAGACACAGGACGCACTGAAGCTTTCTTT
CASSPDTGRTEAFF
>TRBV5-1|TRBD1|14|-|TRBJ1-1
TGCGCCAGCAGCTTGGACAGGGGGAACACTGAAGCTTTCTTT
CASSLDRGNTEAFF
>TRBV7-2|TRBD2|14|-|TRBJ2-5
TGTGCCAGCCGGGCACAACGGGAGGGTGGGACCCAGTACTTC
CASRAQREGGTQYF
>TRBV5-1|TRBD2|15|-|TRBJ2-7
TGCGCCAGCAGCCTAGGGGCTAGCGGATCCTACGAGCAGTACTTC
CASSLGASGSYEQYF
>TRBV15|TRBD1|13|-|TRBJ2-5
TGTGCCACCCGACAGGGGGCGAGAGAGACCCAGTACTTC
CATRQGARETQYF
>TRBV11-2|-|14|-|TRBJ2-2
TGTGCCAGCAGCTCCGCCCGGACAGCGGGGGAGCTGTTTTTT
CASSSARTAGELFF
>TRBV7-9|TRBD1|15|-|TRBJ1-5
TGTGCCAGCAGCCTCTCGACAGGGCGGATTCAGCCCCAGCATTTT
CASSLSTGRIQPQHF
>TRBV5-1|TRBD2|14|many|TRBJ2-6
TGCGCCAGCAGGGGGAGGGCCGGGGCCAACGTCCTGACTTTC
CASRGRAGANVLTF
>TRBV10-3|TRBD1|15|-|TRBJ1-6
TGTGCCATCAGTGAGTCGGCAGGGGGAAATTCACCCCTCCACTTT
CAISESAGGNSPLHF
>TRBV18|-|14|-|TRBJ2-7
TGTGCCAGCTCACCACCGGGGAGCTCCTACGAGCAGTACTTC
CASSPPGSSYEQYF
>TRBV24-1|TRBD2|16|-|TRBJ2-1
TGTGCCACCAGTGATTTAGGGACTAGCAGATACAATGAGCAGTTCTTC
CATSDLGTSRYNEQFF
>TRBV7-9|TRBD1|13|-|TRBJ1-1
TGTGCCAGCAGCTTAGGGACAGGGTCTGAAGCTTTCTTT
CASSLGTGSEAFF
>TRBV7-8|-|15|-|TRBJ1-2
TGTGCCAGCAGCTTAGCGGGGCGACAGTCCTATGGCTACACCTTC
CASSLAGRQSYGYTF
>TRBV5-1|-|14|once|TRBJ1-3
TGCGCCAGCAGCTCCCGGGGGGCTGGAAACACCATATATTTT
CASSSRGAGNTIYF
>TRBV5-1|-|12|-|TRBJ2-6
TGCGCCAGCAGCCGATTAGAGGGCGGCCTGACTTTC
CASSRLEGGLTF
>TRBV7-2|-|14|-|TRBJ1-4
TGTGCCAGCAGCTTATCAGGTTTTAATGAAAAACTGTTTTTT
CASSLSGFNEKLFF
>TRBV12-5|TRBD1|15|-|TRBJ2-7
TGTGCTAGTGGTTCCGGCGACAGGGAACCCTACGAGCAGTACTTC
CASGSGDREPYEQYF
>TRBV2|TRBD1|15|-|TRBJ2-5
TGTGCCAGCAATCCCATCAGGGGGTACCAAGAGACCCAGTACTTC
CASNPIRGYQETQYF
>TRBV7-6|TRBD1|16|-|TRBJ2-2
TGTGCCAGCAGCCCGAGGCCGGACAGGGGCACCGGGGAGCTGTTTTTT
CASSPRPDRGTGELFF
>TRBV7-7|-|13|-|TRBJ2-2
TGTGCCAGCACCCCTGCCGGTGGCGGGGAGCTGTTTTTT
CASTPAGGGELFF
>TRBV5-4|TRBD1|15|-|TRBJ1-6
TGTGCCAGCAGCCCAGGACAGGCCTATAATTCACCCCTCCACTTT
CASSPGQAYNSPLHF
>TRBV7-9|TRBD1|15|-|TRBJ1-6
TGTGCCAGCAGACCGGGACAGGGGACGAATTCACCCCTCCACTTT
CASRPGQGTNSPLHF
>TRBV18|-|16|-|TRBJ2-2
TGTGCCAGCTCACCGAGGGCGGGATCGAACACCGGGGAGCTGTTTTTT
CASSPRAGSNTGELFF
>TRBV5-5|-|17|-|TRBJ2-5
TGTGCCAGCAGCTTGGGATTCGGTCCGAGGGTGTGGGAGACCCAGTACTTC
CASSLGFGPRVWETQYF
>TRBV10-2|TRBD2|18|-|TRBJ2-3
TGCGCCAGCAGTGTGCCTGGACTAGCGGCCCAAATGGGTGATACGCAGTATTTT
CASSVPGLAAQMGDTQYF
>TRBV30|-|13|once|TRBJ1-5
TGTGCCTGGAATTCAGGGAACAATCAGCCCCAGCATTTT
CAWNSGNNQPQHF